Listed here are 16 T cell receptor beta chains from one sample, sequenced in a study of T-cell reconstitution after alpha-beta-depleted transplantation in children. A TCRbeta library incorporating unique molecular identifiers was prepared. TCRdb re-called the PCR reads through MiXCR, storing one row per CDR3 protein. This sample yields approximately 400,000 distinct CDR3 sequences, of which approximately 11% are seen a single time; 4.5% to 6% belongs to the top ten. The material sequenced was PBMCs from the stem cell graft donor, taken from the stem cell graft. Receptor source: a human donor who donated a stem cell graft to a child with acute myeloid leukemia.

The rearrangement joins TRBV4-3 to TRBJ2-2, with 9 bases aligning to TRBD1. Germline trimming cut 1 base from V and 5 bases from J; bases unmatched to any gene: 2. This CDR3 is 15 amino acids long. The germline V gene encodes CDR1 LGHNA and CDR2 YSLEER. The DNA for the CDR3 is TGCGCCAGCAGCCAAGTTGGACAGGGGACCGGGGAGCTGTTTTTT. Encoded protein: CASSQVGQGTGELFF.

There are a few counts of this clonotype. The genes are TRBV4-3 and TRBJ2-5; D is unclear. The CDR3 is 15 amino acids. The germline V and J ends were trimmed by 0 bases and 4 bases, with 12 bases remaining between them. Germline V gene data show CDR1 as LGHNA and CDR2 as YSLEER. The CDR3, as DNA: TGCGCCAGCAGCCAAGAAACTGTTCCTGGAGAGACCCAGTACTTC. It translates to CASSQETVPGETQYF.

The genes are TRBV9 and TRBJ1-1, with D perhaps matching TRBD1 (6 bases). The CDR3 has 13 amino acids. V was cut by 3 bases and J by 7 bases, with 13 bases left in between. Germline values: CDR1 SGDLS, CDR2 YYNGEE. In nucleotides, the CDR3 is TGTGCCAGCAGCGCGGGACATCGGGATGAAGCTTTCTTT. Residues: CASSAGHRDEAFF.

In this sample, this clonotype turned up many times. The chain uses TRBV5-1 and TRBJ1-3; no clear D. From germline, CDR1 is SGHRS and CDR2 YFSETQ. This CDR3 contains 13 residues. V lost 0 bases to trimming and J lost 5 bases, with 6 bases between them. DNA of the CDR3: TGCGCCAGCAGCTTGGACAGCCGAAACACCATATATTTT. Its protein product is CASSLDSRNTIYF. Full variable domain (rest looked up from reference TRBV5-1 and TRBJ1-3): KAGVTQTPRYLIKTRGQQVTLSCSPISGHRSVSWYQQTPGQGLQFLFEYFSETQRNKGNFPGRFSGRQFSNSRSEMNVSTLELGDSALYLCASSLDSRNTIYFGEGSWLTVV.

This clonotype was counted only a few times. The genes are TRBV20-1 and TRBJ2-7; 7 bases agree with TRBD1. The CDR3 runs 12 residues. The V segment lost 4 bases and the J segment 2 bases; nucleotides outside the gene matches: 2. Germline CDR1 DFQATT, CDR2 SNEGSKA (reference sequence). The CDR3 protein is CSAKGQTYEQYF. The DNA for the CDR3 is TGCAGTGCTAAGGGACAGACCTACGAGCAGTACTTC.

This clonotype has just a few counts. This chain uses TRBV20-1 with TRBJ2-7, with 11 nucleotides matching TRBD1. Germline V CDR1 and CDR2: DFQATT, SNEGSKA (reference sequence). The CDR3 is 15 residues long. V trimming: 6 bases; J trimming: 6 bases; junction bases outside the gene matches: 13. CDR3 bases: TGCAGTGCAAGCCCCGGGACAGGGGGTAGAGGCGAGCAGTACTTC. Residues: CSASPGTGGRGEQYF.

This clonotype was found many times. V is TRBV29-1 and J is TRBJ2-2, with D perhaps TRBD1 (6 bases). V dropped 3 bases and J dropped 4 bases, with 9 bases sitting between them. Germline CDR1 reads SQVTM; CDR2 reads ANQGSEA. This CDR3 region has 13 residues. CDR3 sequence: CSVEDSLTGELFF. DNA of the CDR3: TGCAGCGTTGAGGACAGCCTCACCGGGGAGCTGTTTTTT.

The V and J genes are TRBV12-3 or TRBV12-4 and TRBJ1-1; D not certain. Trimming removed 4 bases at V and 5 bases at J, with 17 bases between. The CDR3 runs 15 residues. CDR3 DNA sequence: TGTGCCAGCAGTTCCCGTCCCCCCAGGCGAACTGAAGCTTTCTTT. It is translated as CASSSRPPRRTEAFF.

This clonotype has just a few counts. The chain's CDR3 is CASSLIGDTQYF. DNA for the CDR3: TGCGCCAGCAGCTTGATCGGAGATACGCAGTATTTT. The chain carries TRBV5-1 and TRBJ2-3; D remains ambiguous. The CDR3 sequence is 12 residues long. Germline V lookup: CDR1 SGHRS, CDR2 YFSETQ. V was clipped by 1 base and J by 5 bases, with 5 bases between them.

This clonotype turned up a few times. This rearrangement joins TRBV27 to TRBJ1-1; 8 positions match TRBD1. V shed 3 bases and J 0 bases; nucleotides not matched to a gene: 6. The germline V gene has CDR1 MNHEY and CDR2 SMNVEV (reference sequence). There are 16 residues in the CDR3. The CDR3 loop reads CASSLSDRVLNTEAFF. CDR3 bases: TGTGCCAGCAGTTTGTCGGACAGGGTACTGAACACTGAAGCTTTCTTT.

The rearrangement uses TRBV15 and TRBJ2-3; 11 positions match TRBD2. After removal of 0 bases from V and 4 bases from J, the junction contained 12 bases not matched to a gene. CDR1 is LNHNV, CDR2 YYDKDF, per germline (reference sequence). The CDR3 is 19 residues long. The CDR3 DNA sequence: TGTGCCACCAGCAGAGATCGGCTGATAGCGGGGGGGCTATCAGATACGCAGTATTTT. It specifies CATSRDRLIAGGLSDTQYF.

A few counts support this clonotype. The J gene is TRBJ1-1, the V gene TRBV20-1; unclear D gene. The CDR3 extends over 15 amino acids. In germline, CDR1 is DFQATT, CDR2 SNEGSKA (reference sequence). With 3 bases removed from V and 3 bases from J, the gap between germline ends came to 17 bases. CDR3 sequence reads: CSASISKTRDTEAFF. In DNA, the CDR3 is TGCAGTGCTAGTATATCTAAGACAAGGGACACTGAAGCTTTCTTT.

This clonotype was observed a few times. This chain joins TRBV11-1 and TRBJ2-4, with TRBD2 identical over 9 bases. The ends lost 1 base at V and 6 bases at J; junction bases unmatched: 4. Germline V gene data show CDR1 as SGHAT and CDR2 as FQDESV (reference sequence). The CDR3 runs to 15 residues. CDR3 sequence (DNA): TGTGCCAGCAGCTTAGGTGGTAGCGGGAGAAACATTCAGTACTTC. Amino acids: CASSLGGSGRNIQYF.

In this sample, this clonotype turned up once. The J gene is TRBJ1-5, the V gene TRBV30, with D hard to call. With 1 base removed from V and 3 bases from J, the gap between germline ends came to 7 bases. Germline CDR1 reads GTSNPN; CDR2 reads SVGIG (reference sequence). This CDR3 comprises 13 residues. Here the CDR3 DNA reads TGTGCCTGGAGTGGCGAGGTCAATCAGCCCCAGCATTTT. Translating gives CAWSGEVNQPQHF.

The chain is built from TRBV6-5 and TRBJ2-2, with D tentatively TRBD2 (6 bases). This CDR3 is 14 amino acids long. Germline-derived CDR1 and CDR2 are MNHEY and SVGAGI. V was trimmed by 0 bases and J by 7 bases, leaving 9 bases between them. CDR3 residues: CASSYSRGFGELFF. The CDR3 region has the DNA TGTGCCAGCAGTTACTCACGGGGGTTCGGGGAGCTGTTTTTT.

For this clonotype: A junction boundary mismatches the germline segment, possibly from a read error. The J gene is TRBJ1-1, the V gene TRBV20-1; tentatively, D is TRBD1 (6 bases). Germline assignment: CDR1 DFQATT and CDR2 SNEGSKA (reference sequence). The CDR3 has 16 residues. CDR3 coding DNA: TGCTGTGCTACGATTGTGTTGGGGGGGCCGGGCACTGAAGCTTTCTTT. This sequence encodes CCATIVLGGPGTEAFF.